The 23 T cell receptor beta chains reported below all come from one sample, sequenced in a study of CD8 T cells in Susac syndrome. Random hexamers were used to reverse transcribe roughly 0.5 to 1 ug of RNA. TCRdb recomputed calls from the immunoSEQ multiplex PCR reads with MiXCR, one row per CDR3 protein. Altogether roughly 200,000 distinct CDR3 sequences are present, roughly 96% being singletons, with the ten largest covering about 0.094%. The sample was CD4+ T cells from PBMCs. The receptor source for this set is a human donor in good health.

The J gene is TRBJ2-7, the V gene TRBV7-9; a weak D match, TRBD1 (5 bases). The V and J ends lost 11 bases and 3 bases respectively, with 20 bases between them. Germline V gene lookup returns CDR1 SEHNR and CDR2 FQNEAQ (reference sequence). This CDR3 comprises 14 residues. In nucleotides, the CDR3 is TGTGCCTCCAAAAGGGGATTAGGGGACTACGAGCAGTACGTC. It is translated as CASKRGLGDYEQYV.

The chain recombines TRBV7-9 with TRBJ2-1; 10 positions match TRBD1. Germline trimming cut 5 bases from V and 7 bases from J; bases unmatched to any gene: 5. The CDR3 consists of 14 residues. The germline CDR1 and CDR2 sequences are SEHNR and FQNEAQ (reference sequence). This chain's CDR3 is CASSPGQGLNEQFF. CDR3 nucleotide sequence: TGTGCCAGCAGCCCGGGACAGGGGTTGAATGAGCAGTTCTTC.

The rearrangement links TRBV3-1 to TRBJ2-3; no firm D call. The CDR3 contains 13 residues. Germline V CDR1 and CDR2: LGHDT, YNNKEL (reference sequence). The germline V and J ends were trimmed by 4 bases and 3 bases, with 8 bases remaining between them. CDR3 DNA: TGTGCCAGCAGCCGTAAATCGACAGATACGCAGTATTTT. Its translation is CASSRKSTDTQYF.

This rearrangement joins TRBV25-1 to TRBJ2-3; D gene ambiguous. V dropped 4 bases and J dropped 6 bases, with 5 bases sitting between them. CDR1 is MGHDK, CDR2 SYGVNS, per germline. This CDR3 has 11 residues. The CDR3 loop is CASSVLDTQYF. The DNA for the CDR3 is TGTGCCAGCAGTGTACTCGATACGCAGTATTTT.

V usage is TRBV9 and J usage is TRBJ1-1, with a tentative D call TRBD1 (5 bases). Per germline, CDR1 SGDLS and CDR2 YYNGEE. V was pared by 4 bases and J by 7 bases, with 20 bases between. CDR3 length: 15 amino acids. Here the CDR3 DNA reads TGTGCCAGCAGCCCCGACGGACACCTGAGCGGTGAAGCTTTCTTT. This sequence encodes CASSPDGHLSGEAFF.

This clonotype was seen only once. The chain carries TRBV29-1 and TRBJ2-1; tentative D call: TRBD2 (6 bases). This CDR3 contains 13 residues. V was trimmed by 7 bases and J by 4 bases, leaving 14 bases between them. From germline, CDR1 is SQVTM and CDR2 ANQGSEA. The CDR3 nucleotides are TGCAGCGCTGCGGGGTTGGCATACAATGAGCAGTTCTTC. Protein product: CSAAGLAYNEQFF.

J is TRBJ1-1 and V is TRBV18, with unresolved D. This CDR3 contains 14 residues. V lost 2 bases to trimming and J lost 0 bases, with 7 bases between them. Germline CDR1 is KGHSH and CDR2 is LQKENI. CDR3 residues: CASSPGQVNTEAFF. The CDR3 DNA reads TGTGCCAGCTCACCAGGGCAGGTGAACACTGAAGCTTTCTTT.

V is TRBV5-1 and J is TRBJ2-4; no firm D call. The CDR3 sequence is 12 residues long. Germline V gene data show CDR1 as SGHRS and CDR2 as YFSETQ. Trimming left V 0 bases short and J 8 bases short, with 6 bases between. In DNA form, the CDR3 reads TGCGCCAGCAGCTTGGACCAGGACATTCAGTACTTC. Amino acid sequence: CASSLDQDIQYF.

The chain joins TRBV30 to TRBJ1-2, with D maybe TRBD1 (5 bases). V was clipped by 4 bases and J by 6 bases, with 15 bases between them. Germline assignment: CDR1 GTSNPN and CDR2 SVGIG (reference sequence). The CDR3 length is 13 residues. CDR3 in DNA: TGTGCCTGGAAGGAAGGCAAACAGGATGGCTACACCTTC. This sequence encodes CAWKEGKQDGYTF. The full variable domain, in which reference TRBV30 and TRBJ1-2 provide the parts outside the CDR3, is SQTIHQWPATLVQPVGSPLSLECTVEGTSNPNLYWYRQAAGRGLQLLFYSVGIGQISSEVPQNLSASRPQDRQFILSSKKLLLSDSGFYLCAWKEGKQDGYTFGSGTRLTVV.

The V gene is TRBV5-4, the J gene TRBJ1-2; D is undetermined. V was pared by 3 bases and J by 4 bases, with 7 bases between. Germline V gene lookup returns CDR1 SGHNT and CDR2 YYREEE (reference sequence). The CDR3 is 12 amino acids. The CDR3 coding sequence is TGTGCCAGCAGCTCGGACGGCTATGGCTACACCTTC. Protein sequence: CASSSDGYGYTF.

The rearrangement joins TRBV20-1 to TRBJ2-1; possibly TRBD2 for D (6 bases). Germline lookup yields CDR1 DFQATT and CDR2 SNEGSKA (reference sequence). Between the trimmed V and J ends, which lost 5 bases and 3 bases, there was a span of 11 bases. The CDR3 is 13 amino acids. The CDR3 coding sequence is TGCAGTGCTGGTGGGGACTTCTACAATGAGCAGTTCTTC. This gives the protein CSAGGDFYNEQFF.

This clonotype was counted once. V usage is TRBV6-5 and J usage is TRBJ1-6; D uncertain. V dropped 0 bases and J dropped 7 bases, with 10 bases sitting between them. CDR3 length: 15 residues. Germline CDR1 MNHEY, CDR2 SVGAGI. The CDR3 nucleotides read TGTGCCAGCAGTTACTCGACGCCTTCCAATTCACCCCTCCACTTT. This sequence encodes CASSYSTPSNSPLHF.

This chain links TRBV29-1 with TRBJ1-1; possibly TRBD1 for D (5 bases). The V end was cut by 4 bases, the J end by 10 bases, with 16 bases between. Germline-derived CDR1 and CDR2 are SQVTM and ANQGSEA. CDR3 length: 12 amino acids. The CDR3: CSVVGYRSGAFF. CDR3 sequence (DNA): TGCAGCGTTGTGGGTTACAGGAGCGGAGCTTTCTTT.

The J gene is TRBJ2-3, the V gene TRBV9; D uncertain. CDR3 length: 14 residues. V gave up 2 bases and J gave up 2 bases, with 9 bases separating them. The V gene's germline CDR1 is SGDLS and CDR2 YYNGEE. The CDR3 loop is CASSVGWDTDTQYF. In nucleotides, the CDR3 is TGTGCCAGCAGCGTGGGGTGGGACACAGATACGCAGTATTTT. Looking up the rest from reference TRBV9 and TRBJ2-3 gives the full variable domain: DSGVTQTPKHLITATGQRVTLRCSPRSGDLSVYWYQQSLDQGLQFLIQYYNGEERAKGNILERFSAQQFPDLHSELNLSSLELGDSALYFCASSVGWDTDTQYFGPGTRLTVL.

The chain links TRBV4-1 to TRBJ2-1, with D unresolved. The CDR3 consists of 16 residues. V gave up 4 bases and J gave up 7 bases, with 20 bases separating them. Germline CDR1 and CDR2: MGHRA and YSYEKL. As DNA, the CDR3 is TGCGCCAGCAGCCCGATCCTAAGCCCCCTACCGAATGAGCAGTTCTTC. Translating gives CASSPILSPLPNEQFF.

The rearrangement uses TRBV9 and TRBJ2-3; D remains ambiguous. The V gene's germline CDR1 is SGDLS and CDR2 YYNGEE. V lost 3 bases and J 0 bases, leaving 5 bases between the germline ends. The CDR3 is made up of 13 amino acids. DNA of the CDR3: TGTGCCAGCAGCGCTCTTAGCACAGATACGCAGTATTTT. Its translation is CASSALSTDTQYF.

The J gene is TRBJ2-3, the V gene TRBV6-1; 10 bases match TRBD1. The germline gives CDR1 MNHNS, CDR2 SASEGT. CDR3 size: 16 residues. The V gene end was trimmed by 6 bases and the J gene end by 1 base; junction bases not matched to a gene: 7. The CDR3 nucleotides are TGTGCCAGCAGACGGGGACAGGGGTTTGGCACAGATACGCAGTATTTT. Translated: CASRRGQGFGTDTQYF.

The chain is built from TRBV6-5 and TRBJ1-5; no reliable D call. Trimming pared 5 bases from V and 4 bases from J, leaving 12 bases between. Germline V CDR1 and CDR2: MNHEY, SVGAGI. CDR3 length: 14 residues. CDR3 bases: TGTGCCAGCAGTGCCAACATGGTTAATCAGCCCCAGCATTTT. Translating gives CASSANMVNQPQHF.

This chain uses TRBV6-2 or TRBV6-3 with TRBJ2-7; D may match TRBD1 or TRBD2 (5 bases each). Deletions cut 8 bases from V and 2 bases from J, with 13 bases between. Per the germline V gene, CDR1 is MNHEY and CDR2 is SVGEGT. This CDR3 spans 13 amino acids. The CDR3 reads CASRGPATYEQYF. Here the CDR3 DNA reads TGTGCCAGCCGGGGACCTGCAACCTACGAGCAGTACTTC.

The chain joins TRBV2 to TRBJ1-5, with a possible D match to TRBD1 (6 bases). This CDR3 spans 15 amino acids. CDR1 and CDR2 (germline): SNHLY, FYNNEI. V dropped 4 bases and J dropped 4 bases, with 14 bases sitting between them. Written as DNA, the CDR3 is TGTGCCAGCAGTGGGTGGGGGCAGAGAAATCAGCCCCAGCATTTT. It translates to CASSGWGQRNQPQHF.

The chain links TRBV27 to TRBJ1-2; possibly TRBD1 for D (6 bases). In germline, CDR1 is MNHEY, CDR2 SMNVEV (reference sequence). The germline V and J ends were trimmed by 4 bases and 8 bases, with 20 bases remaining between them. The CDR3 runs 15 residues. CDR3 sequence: CASSYYSTGSVGYTF. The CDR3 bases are TGTGCCAGCAGTTACTACTCTACAGGGAGCGTCGGCTACACCTTC.

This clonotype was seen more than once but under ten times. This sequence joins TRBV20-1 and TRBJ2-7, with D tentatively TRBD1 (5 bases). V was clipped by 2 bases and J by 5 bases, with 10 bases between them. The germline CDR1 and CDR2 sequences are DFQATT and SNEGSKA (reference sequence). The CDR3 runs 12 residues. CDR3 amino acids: CSARQGANEQYV. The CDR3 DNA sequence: TGCAGTGCTAGACAGGGTGCGAACGAGCAGTACGTC.

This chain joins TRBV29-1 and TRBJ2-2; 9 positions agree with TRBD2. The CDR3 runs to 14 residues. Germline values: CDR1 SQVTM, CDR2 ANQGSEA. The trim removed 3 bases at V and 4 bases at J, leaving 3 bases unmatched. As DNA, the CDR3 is TGCAGCGTTGACATTAGCGGGAGCACCGGGGAGCTGTTTTTT. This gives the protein CSVDISGSTGELFF.